The entry below gives a single T cell receptor (beta chain) sequence along with its context. Its antigen remains unidentified. The same CDR3 arises from other DNA sequences in this sample as well. The source of the sample is a study of shared clonotypes between healthy human individuals. Trimming removed 5 bases from V and 3 bases from J; junction bases left unmatched: 3. CDR3 size: 13 residues. Germline assignment: CDR1 MDHEN and CDR2 SYDVKM. Only CD45RO-negative cells positively selected for CCR7 counted as naive CD8 cells, so terminally differentiated effector memory CD45RA+ cells were excluded. Donors had no recently reported acute infections or vaccinations and were HIV-negative. Study findings and constraints: The donor pool, a small one, limited the genetic and exposure-history diversity represented.

Generated by immunoSEQ multiplex PCR, the TCRdb table keeps only in-frame clones and is missing some. Of about 2 million clones detected, about 94% appear once; the ten largest clones hold roughly 1%. The sequence derives from a man aged 18 to 30 in good health. The rearrangement links TRBV28 to TRBJ2-7, with TRBD1 matching 8 bases. The sample consisted of naive CD8+ T cells sorted from blood. The CDR3, as DNA: TGTGCCAGCAGTCCCACAGGGGGCTACGAGCAGTACTTC. This gives the protein CASSPTGGYEQYF.